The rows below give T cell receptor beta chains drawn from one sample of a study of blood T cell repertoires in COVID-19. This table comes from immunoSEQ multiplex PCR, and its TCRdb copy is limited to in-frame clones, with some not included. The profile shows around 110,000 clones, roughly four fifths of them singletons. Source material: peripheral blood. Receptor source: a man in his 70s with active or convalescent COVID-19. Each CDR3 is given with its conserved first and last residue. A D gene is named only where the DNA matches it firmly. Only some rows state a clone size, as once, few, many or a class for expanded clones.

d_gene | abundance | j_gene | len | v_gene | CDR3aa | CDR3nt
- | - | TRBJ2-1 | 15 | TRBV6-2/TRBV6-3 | CASSRVGVSYNEQFF | TGTGCCAGCAGCAGAGTGGGCGTCTCCTACAATGAGCAGTTCTTC
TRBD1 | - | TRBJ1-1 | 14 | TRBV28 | CASSLTGASTEAFF | TGTGCCAGCAGTCTTACAGGGGCGAGCACTGAAGCTTTCTTT
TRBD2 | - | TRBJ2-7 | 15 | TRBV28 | CASSPGTSAAYEQYF | TGTGCCAGCAGTCCAGGGACTAGCGCCGCCTACGAGCAGTACTTC
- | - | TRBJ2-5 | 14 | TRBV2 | CASRRRGNQETQYF | TGTGCCAGCAGGCGACGGGGAAACCAAGAGACCCAGTACTTC
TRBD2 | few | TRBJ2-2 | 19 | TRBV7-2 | CASSLGWGLAGANTGELFF | TGTGCCAGCAGCTTAGGCTGGGGACTAGCGGGAGCGAACACCGGGGAGCTGTTTTTT
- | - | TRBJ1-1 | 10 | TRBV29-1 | CSVSDTEAFF | TGCAGCGTTTCGGACACTGAAGCTTTCTTT
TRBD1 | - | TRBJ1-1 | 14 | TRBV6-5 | CASSQWGQDTEAFF | TGTGCCAGCAGTCAATGGGGACAGGACACTGAAGCTTTCTTT
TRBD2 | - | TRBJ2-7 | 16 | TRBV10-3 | CAISDREGLAGDEQYF | TGTGCCATCAGTGATCGCGAGGGACTAGCGGGAGACGAGCAGTACTTC
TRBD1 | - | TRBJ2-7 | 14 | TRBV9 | CASSHTGESYEQYF | TGTGCCAGCAGCCATACAGGGGAAAGTTACGAGCAGTACTTC
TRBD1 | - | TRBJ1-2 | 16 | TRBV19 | CASKGTESFPLYGYTF | TGTGCCAGTAAAGGGACAGAGAGTTTCCCCCTTTATGGCTACACCTTC
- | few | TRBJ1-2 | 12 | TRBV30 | CAWTSVSGGYTF | TGTGCCTGGACGAGTGTTTCGGGTGGCTACACCTTC
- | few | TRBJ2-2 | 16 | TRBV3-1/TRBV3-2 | CASSQDWDTNTGELFF | TGTGCCAGCAGCCAGGATTGGGACACGAACACCGGGGAGCTGTTTTTT
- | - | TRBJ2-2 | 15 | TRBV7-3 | CASSLSGMNTGELFF | TGTGCCAGCAGCTTATCAGGGATGAACACCGGGGAGCTGTTTTTT
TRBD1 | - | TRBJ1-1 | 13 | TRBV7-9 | CASSGQGGTEAFF | TGTGCCAGCAGCGGACAGGGTGGGACTGAAGCTTTCTTT
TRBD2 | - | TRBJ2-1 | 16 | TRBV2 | CASSEAGRAPYNEQFF | TGTGCCAGCAGTGAAGCCGGGAGGGCCCCCTACAATGAGCAGTTCTTC
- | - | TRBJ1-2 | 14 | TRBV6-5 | CASSYSREGYGYTF | TGTGCCAGCAGTTACTCGCGGGAGGGCTATGGCTACACCTTC
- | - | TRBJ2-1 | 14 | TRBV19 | CASKQTGAGNEQFF | TGTGCCAGTAAGCAGACGGGCGCGGGGAATGAGCAGTTCTTC
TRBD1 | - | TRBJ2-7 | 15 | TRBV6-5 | CASSYTGTGTYEQYF | TGTGCCAGCAGTTACACCGGGACAGGAACCTACGAGCAGTACTTC
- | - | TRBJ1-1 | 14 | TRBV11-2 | CASSLEAVNTEAFF | TGTGCCAGCAGCTTAGAGGCTGTGAACACTGAAGCTTTCTTT
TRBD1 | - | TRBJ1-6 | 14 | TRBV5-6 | CASSLGRGISPLHF | TGTGCCAGCAGCTTGGGCAGGGGGATTTCACCCCTCCACTTT
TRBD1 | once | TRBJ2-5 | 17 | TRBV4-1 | CASSQVFGTGGQETQYF | TGCGCCAGCAGCCAAGTCTTCGGGACAGGGGGCCAAGAGACCCAGTACTTC
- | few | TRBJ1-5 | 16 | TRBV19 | CASSDPLQGINQPQHF | TGTGCCAGTAGCGATCCATTACAGGGAATCAATCAGCCCCAGCATTTT
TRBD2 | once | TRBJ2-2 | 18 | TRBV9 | CASSVVPAGVISRGELFF | TGTGCCAGCAGCGTAGTACCAGCGGGAGTTATCAGTCGCGGGGAGCTGTTTTTT
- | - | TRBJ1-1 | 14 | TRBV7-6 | CASSVGQRNTEAFF | TGTGCCAGCAGCGTCGGACAGCGGAACACTGAAGCTTTCTTT
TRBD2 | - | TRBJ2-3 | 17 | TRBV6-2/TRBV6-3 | CASSYSIGGRAPDTQYF | TGTGCCAGCAGTTACTCGATCGGAGGGAGGGCCCCAGATACGCAGTATTTT
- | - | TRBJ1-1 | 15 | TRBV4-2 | CASSQLGQPNTEAFF | TGTGCCAGCAGCCAATTGGGCCAGCCTAACACTGAAGCTTTCTTT
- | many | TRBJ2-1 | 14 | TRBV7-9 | CASSLAPRSNEQFF | TGTGCCAGCAGCTTAGCGCCCCGCAGTAATGAGCAGTTCTTC
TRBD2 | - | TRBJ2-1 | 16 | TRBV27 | CASSILLAGGRNEQFF | TGTGCCAGCAGCATTCTACTAGCGGGGGGGCGCAATGAGCAGTTCTTC
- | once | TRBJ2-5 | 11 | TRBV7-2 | CASSGQETQYF | TGTGCCAGCAGCGGGCAGGAGACCCAGTACTTC
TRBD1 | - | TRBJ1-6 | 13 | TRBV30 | CAWSGTGVPPLHF | TGTGCCTGGAGCGGGACAGGGGTTCCACCCCTCCACTTT
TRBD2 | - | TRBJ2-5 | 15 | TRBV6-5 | CASSPGPSAGETQYF | TGTGCCAGCAGCCCGGGACCCTCAGCGGGGGAGACCCAGTACTTC
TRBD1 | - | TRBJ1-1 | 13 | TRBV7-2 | CASGQEERFEAFF | TGTGCCAGCGGACAGGAGGAAAGATTTGAAGCTTTCTTT
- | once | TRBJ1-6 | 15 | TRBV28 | CASSRGTPYNSPLHF | TGTGCCAGCAGCCGTGGGACACCGTATAATTCACCCCTCCACTTT
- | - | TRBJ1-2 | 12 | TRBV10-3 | CAISESQYGYTF | TGTGCCATCAGTGAGTCGCAGTATGGCTACACCTTC
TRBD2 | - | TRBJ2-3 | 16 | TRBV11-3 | CASSSRTSGSTDTQYF | TGTGCCAGCAGCTCAAGGACTAGCGGAAGCACAGATACGCAGTATTTT
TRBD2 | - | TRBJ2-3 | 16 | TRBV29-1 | CSVGGLAGPRTDTQYF | TGCAGCGTTGGGGGTTTAGCGGGGCCGCGCACAGATACGCAGTATTTT
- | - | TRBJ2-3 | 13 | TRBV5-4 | CASSLATTDTQYF | TGTGCCAGCAGCTTGGCTACCACAGATACGCAGTATTTT
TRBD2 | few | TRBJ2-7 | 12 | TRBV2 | CASSVLAGEQYF | TGTGCCAGCAGTGTCCTAGCGGGAGAGCAGTACTTC
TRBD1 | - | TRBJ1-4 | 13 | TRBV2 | CASTGGPAEKLFF | TGTGCCAGCACAGGGGGCCCAGCGGAAAAACTGTTTTTT
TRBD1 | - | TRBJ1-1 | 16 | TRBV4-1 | CASSQGQGGMNTEAFF | TGCGCCAGCAGCCAAGGACAGGGAGGTATGAACACTGAAGCTTTCTTT
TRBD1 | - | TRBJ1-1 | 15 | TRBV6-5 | CASSRQGLGSSKAFF | TGTGCCAGCAGTAGACAGGGGCTCGGTTCGTCCAAAGCTTTCTTT
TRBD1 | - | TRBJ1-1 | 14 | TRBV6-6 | CASSPPGGSPEAFF | TGTGCCAGCAGCCCGCCAGGGGGCTCTCCTGAAGCTTTCTTT
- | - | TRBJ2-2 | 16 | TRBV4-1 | CASRRRGEMDTGELFF | TGCGCCAGTAGGAGGAGGGGCGAGATGGACACCGGGGAGCTGTTTTTT
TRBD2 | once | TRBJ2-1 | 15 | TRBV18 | CASSVSGGSYNEQFF | TGTGCCAGCTCAGTTAGCGGGGGCTCCTACAATGAGCAGTTCTTC
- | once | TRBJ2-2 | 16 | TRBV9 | CASSPQGGPNTGELFF | TGTGCCAGCAGCCCCCAAGGGGGACCGAACACCGGGGAGCTGTTTTTT
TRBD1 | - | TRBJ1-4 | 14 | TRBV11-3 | CASSQRGHGEKLFF | TGTGCCAGCAGCCAGAGGGGGCACGGTGAAAAACTGTTTTTT
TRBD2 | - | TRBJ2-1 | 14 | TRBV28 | CASSTERRGDEQFF | TGTGCCAGCAGTACAGAACGACGGGGGGATGAGCAGTTCTTC
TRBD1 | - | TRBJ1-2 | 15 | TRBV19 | CASSIGLDRVGGYTF | TGTGCCAGTAGTATCGGGCTGGACAGGGTGGGTGGCTACACCTTC
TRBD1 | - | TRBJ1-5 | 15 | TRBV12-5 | CASGWTGPSNQPQHF | TGTGCTAGTGGTTGGACAGGTCCGAGCAATCAGCCCCAGCATTTT
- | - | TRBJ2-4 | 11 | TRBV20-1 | CSAARKNIQYF | TGCAGTGCAGCGCGGAAAAACATTCAGTACTTC
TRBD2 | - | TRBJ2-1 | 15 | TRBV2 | CASSAGLAGINEQFF | TGTGCCAGCAGTGCGGGACTAGCGGGGATCAATGAGCAGTTCTTC
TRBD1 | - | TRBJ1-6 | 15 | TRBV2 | CARGQGESYNSPLHF | TGTGCCAGGGGACAGGGGGAGTCGTATAATTCACCCCTCCACTTT
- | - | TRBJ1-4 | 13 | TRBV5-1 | CASSLATNEKLFF | TGCGCCAGCAGCCTCGCAACTAATGAAAAACTGTTTTTT
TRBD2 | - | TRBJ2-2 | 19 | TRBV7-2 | CASSSRGTSGRANTGELFF | TGTGCCAGCAGCTCGAGAGGGACTAGCGGGAGGGCGAACACCGGGGAGCTGTTTTTT